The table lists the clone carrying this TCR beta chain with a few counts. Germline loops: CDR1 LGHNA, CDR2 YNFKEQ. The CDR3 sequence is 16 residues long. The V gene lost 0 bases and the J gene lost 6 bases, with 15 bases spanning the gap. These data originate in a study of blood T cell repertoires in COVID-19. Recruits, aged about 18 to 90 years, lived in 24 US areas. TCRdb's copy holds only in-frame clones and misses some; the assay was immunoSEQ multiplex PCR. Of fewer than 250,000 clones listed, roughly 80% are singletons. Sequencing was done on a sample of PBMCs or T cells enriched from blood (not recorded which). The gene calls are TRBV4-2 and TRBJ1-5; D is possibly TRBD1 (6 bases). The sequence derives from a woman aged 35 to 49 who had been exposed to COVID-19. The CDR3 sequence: CASSQEAGGGGQPQHF. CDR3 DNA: TGTGCCAGCAGCCAAGAAGCGGGGGGCGGAGGTCAGCCCCAGCATTTT.